Described below is a single T cell receptor beta chain sequence and its context. Here immunoSEQ multiplex PCR was the method, and the copy in TCRdb shows in-frame clones only, minus some. The profile shows 300,000 to 400,000 clones, around nine tenths of them singletons. These data come from a study of blood T cell repertoires in COVID-19. The CDR3 loop spans 13 amino acids. Trimming cost V 6 bases and J 1 base, with 13 bases left between them. Germline CDR1 reads SQVTM; CDR2 reads ANQGSEA. Recovered participants had two consecutive negative NP/OP PCR tests, healthcare professional clearance, or symptom resolution.

The clonotype comes from a woman younger than 30 who had recovered from COVID-19. Sequencing was performed on PBMCs or T cells enriched from blood (not recorded which). The chain combines TRBV29-1 with TRBJ2-7; the D gene is possibly TRBD1 (6 bases). In nucleotides, the CDR3 is TGCAGCGTCCCAGCAGGGGTGTCCTACGAGCAGTACTTC. This gives the protein CSVPAGVSYEQYF.